This T cell receptor (beta chain) was profiled in a study of blood T cell repertoires in COVID-19 (dated by TCRdb to about 2020). General notes on the study: Samples from collaborators originated in the United States, Italy and Spain and spanned both the acute and convalescent phases of COVID-19. The material from the prospective study consisted of cDNA or gDNA derived from T cells, B-cell-depleted T cells, or PBMCs. The dataset comprised deeply sampled blood TCRbeta repertoires from subjects exposed to, actively infected with, or recovered from COVID-19. A freely available public database, intended as a resource for researchers studying the immune response to SARS-CoV-2, is where the repertoires were released. The samples were drawn from the first 160 participants of the ongoing ImmuneRACE study and from about 1,200 subjects provided by 6 global collaborators. Nearly every sample came with metadata listing a de-identified subject ID, COVID-19 status, age in years and sex. HLA class I and class II types, where available, came from metadata supplied by the sample provider rather than from assay-based typing. Findings and caveats that apply to the study as a whole: The quantity of clinical and demographic metadata differed by source and by participant and was supplied without curation.

A distance of 14 bases separates the germline ends of V and J, which lose 7 bases and 8 bases respectively. CDR3 length: 13 amino acids, cysteine to phenylalanine. Just CDR3 DNA is preserved here, 39 bases in frame from base 1. Taken from the germline V gene, the CDR1 and CDR2 loops are KGHSY and FQNENV. In regard to this clone: The antigen it recognizes is unknown. Within one base of it there is no much larger clone, and no base qualities were kept.

The collaborating institutions used their own protocols to collect whole blood in K2EDTA tubes. For TCRbeta analysis, collaborator samples were shipped as frozen whole blood, as isolated PBMCs, or as DNA extracted from either sample type. The immunoSEQ Assay, a bias-controlled multiplex PCR, was used to amplify TCRbeta CDR3 regions from genomic DNA. Under the source paper's analysis protocol: Within the assay, amplification of reference gene primers was used to estimate how many nucleated cells each sample contained. To quantify the absolute abundance of each unique TCRbeta CDR3 rearrangement, sequence reads were collapsed and filtered. For each sample, productive Simpson clonality was calculated by taking the square root of Simpson's diversity index across productive rearrangements. Imported from immuneACCESS, the table was reduced by TCRdb to in-frame sequences with V and J called. These copies leave out some clones; in studies compared against another copy, an unresolved V gene accounts for under half, and the cause of the remainder is not known. The V and J calls and the clone size are those of that table, but D and trimming were determined from the DNA. This sample gives about 140,000 clones in total; about four fifths of them show up just once. Jointly, the top ten make up roughly 9% of the sample.

This receptor chain uses TRBV16 and TRBJ2-2; the D gene identity is not certain. Sequencing input: peripheral blood. The TCR was taken from a woman at least 80 years old in a cohort sampled during active or convalescent COVID-19. The CDR3 loop reads CASKSTTLGELFF. The nucleotides are TGTGCCAGCAAGTCGACGACTTTGGGGGAGCTGTTTTTT.